This TCR beta chain was recorded in a study of human T cells and chemical hapten exposure. Time point specified: patch test 3, about 24 weeks after DPC sensitization. As for treatment: therapeutic diphenylcyclopropenone sensitization with weekly scalp DPC. One entry per CDR3 protein results from TCRdb running MiXCR on the RACE reads. The sample holds over 150,000 distinct CDR3 sequences, about a quarter seen once. This CDR3 comprises 11 residues. Deletions cut 4 bases from V and 7 bases from J, with 5 bases between. In germline, CDR1 is MNHNS, CDR2 SASEGT. The sequence derives from a woman under 30 with alopecia areata. Some clones in this sample may be carry-over from other donors' samples. The sequences come from whole blood, collected in connection with sensitization to the hapten diphenylcyclopropenone (DPC). The rearrangement joins TRBV6-1 to TRBJ2-1; D unresolved. The CDR3 spells CASSVVNEQFF. CDR3 DNA sequence: TGTGCCAGCAGTGTAGTAAATGAGCAGTTCTTC.